The 7 T cell receptor beta chains in this list originate from one sample, sequenced in a study of Ad26.COV2.S vaccination and SARS-CoV-2 variants. Produced via immunoSEQ multiplex PCR; TCRdb's table is partial and in-frame only. The repertoire holds about 320,000 clones, with around four fifths as singletons. The treatment here: roughly 20 received Ad26.COV2.S at low or high dose, single or two shots; several received placebo; per-sample allocation not given. Samples came from day 63 after the first vaccine or placebo injection. Sequencing used peripheral blood, obtained in a trial of Ad26.COV2.S vaccine versus placebo. Receptors were obtained from a person aged 18-60 years who received the Ad26.COV2.S COVID-19 vaccine or a placebo.

The chain couples TRBV9 to TRBJ1-2; D call uncertain. Trimming removed 0 bases from V and 3 bases from J, with 9 bases in between. This CDR3 has 14 amino acids. Per germline, CDR1 SGDLS and CDR2 YYNGEE. The CDR3 bases are TGTGCCAGCAGCGTAGATGGAGACTACTATGGCTACACCTTC. Translation: CASSVDGDYYGYTF.

V usage is TRBV27 and J usage is TRBJ2-1, with 8 bases lining up with TRBD2. CDR3 length: 12 amino acids. Unmatched junction bases numbered 6, after V lost 7 bases and J lost 10 bases. CDR1 and CDR2 from the germline V gene are MNHEY and SMNVEV (reference sequence). CDR3 protein: CASTSSGAEQFF. The CDR3 DNA sequence: TGTGCCAGCACGAGTAGCGGGGCAGAGCAGTTCTTC.

The chain couples TRBV19 to TRBJ2-2; 10 bases are shared with TRBD1. V was pared by 2 bases and J by 5 bases, with 8 bases of the junction left unmatched. The germline V gene has CDR1 LNHDA and CDR2 SQIVND (reference sequence). This CDR3 is 17 amino acids long. CDR3 region: CASSISGTGVLTGELFF. Written as DNA, the CDR3 is TGTGCCAGTAGTATATCCGGGACAGGGGTTCTGACCGGGGAGCTGTTTTTT.

The chain recombines TRBV18 with TRBJ2-3; D not certain. The CDR3 is 12 residues long. From germline, CDR1 is KGHSH and CDR2 LQKENI. Deletions cut 5 bases from V and 5 bases from J, with 8 bases between. The CDR3 DNA follows: TGTGCCAGCTCAGAATCGAGAGATACGCAGTATTTT. It codes for CASSESRDTQYF.

This chain links TRBV27 with TRBJ1-2; no firm D call. In germline, CDR1 is MNHEY, CDR2 SMNVEV (reference sequence). This CDR3 comprises 13 residues. With 2 bases removed from V and 7 bases from J, the gap between germline ends came to 11 bases. The CDR3 DNA reads as TGTGCCAGCAGTTTACGTCGACTCGGTGGCTACACCTTC. It translates to CASSLRRLGGYTF.

This clone was found once. The chain joins TRBV3-1 (or the pseudogene TRBV3-2) to TRBJ1-6, with D possibly TRBD1 on 6 matching bases. This CDR3 has 14 residues. From germline, CDR1 is LGHDT and CDR2 YNNKEL (reference sequence). Trimming removed 6 bases from V and 6 bases from J, with 12 bases in between. CDR3 nucleotides: TGTGCCAGCAGGTTAACGGGGGCTAATTCACCCCTCCACTTT. It specifies CASRLTGANSPLHF.

The V gene is TRBV7-6, the J gene TRBJ2-5, with 9 bases fitting TRBD1. V lost 5 bases, J lost 5 bases, and 12 bases stayed unmatched. Germline V gives CDR1 SGHVS, CDR2 FNYEAQ. The CDR3 is made up of 16 amino acids. The CDR3 loop is CASSITDRGTGETQYF. Written as DNA, the CDR3 is TGTGCCAGCAGCATAACTGACAGGGGGACGGGGGAGACCCAGTACTTC.